This entry lists 20 T cell receptor beta chains sequenced from one sample in a study of Graves' ophthalmopathy and Graves' hyperthyroidism. Amplification targeted the TCR beta CDR3 regions, with RNA transcripts as the source material. The workflow started with a first-round RT-PCR run with HTBI primers and then moved on to a second-round multiplex PCR. TCRdb re-analysed the multiplex PCR reads in MiXCR, keeping a single row per CDR3 protein. The table records under 350,000 distinct CDR3 sequences, roughly 17% of them present only once. Sequenced material: peripheral blood. These receptors were collected from an adult man with Graves' ophthalmopathy.

This chain uses TRBV11-3 with TRBJ1-2; D remains ambiguous. This CDR3 has 15 amino acids. The V gene's germline CDR1 is SGHNT and CDR2 YENEEA. Trimming left V 5 bases short and J 8 bases short, with 21 bases between. The CDR3 loop reads CASSPPEDRRRGYTF. The CDR3 region has the DNA TGTGCCAGCAGCCCACCGGAGGACCGGCGGAGGGGCTACACCTTC.

This clonotype was recorded many times. This chain joins TRBV4-2 and TRBJ2-2; 11 bases map to TRBD2. Germline V gene sequence: CDR1 LGHNA, CDR2 YNFKEQ. This CDR3 is built from 16 residues. V was clipped by 4 bases and J by 3 bases; unmatched bases: 4. The CDR3 DNA follows: TGTGCCAGCAGCCCAAGACTAGCGGGGTACACCGGGGAGCTGTTTTTT. It encodes CASSPRLAGYTGELFF.

This clonotype was observed many times. This clone may be a read error of a much larger clone one base away. V usage is TRBV6-1 and J usage is TRBJ1-1; no firm D call. CDR3 length: 12 residues. Germline assignment: CDR1 MNHNS and CDR2 SASEGT. V lost 6 bases to trimming and J lost 4 bases, with 9 bases between them. The CDR3 nucleotides are TGTGCCAGCAGCCATACCAGCACTGAAGCTTTCTTT. It specifies CASSHTSTEAFF.

This clonotype was counted ten times or more. The chain combines TRBV6-7 with TRBJ1-5, with D uncertain. TRBV6-7 is an ORF, with its function uncertain. Trimming removed 4 bases from V and 0 bases from J, with 13 bases in between. The CDR3 is 16 amino acids. The CDR3 sequence is CASSSSGRPSNQPQHF. CDR3 bases: TGTGCCAGCAGTTCATCAGGACGGCCTAGCAATCAGCCCCAGCATTTT.

This rearrangement joins TRBV20-1 to TRBJ2-5; 7 positions match TRBD2. The V gene's germline CDR1 is DFQATT and CDR2 SNEGSKA (reference sequence). This CDR3 comprises 12 residues. The trim removed 3 bases at V and 7 bases at J, leaving 5 bases unmatched. For the CDR3, the DNA is TGCAGTGCTAGGCGGGAGTCTCGGACCCAGTACTTC. It yields the protein CSARRESRTQYF.

This clonotype has a handful of counts. The genes are TRBV5-1 and TRBJ2-2; perhaps D is TRBD1 or TRBD2 (5 bases each). CDR3 length: 16 residues. The germline V and J ends were trimmed by 4 bases and 2 bases, with 15 bases remaining between them. Germline CDR1 SGHRS, CDR2 YFSETQ. CDR3 bases: TGCGCCAGCAGCCCCGAGTTGGGGGTAAACACCGGGGAGCTGTTTTTT. Protein: CASSPELGVNTGELFF.

This clonotype was seen many times. This chain connects TRBV27 to TRBJ2-7; 9 nucleotides agree with TRBD1. Losses at the gene ends were 5 bases for V and 2 bases for J; bases not matched to a gene: 7. There are 15 residues in the CDR3. In germline, CDR1 is MNHEY, CDR2 SMNVEV (reference sequence). CDR3 in amino acids: CASSAWGQGPYEQYF. The CDR3 nucleotides are TGTGCCAGCAGTGCGTGGGGACAGGGCCCCTACGAGCAGTACTTC.

This clonotype was detected ten times or more. The V gene is TRBV5-1, the J gene TRBJ2-7; a weak D match, TRBD1 (7 bases). V lost 1 base and J 2 bases, leaving 13 bases between the germline ends. Germline CDR1 and CDR2: SGHRS and YFSETQ. The length of the CDR3 is 15 residues. The CDR3 region is CASSLTEGATYEQYF. Written as DNA, the CDR3 is TGCGCCAGCAGCTTGACGGAGGGGGCTACCTACGAGCAGTACTTC.

This clonotype occurred many times. The V call is TRBV5-1, the J call TRBJ2-7; 8 bases align to TRBD2. V gave up 5 bases and J gave up 0 bases; unmatched junction bases: 4. This CDR3 has 14 residues. The germline V gene encodes CDR1 SGHRS and CDR2 YFSETQ. The CDR3 spells CASRKRESSYEQYF. The CDR3 DNA reads as TGCGCCAGCAGGAAGCGGGAGAGCTCCTACGAGCAGTACTTC.

The table lists this clonotype with many counts. The junction does not match germline at one end; this may be a read error. The chain joins TRBV16 to TRBJ2-7, with 7 bases aligning to TRBD2. This CDR3 is built from 16 residues. Germline V gene data show CDR1 as KGHSY and CDR2 as FQNENV. The CDR3 nucleotides read TGTGCCAGCAGCTTTAGAATCCGGGACTATCTCTACGAGCGGTACTTC. Its protein is CASSFRIRDYLYERYF.

Many counts were recorded for this clonotype. The chain links TRBV6-1 to TRBJ1-1, with D maybe TRBD1 (6 bases). CDR1 and CDR2 from the germline V gene are MNHNS and SASEGT. This CDR3 contains 15 residues. The V gene lost 3 bases and the J gene lost 6 bases, with 17 bases spanning the gap. This CDR3 is CASSDTDRSGAEAFF. The CDR3 DNA reads as TGTGCCAGCAGTGACACCGACAGGTCCGGGGCTGAAGCTTTCTTT.

The gene calls are TRBV28 and TRBJ2-7; D remains unclear. This CDR3 has 13 residues. Trimming removed 1 base at V and 2 bases at J, with 6 bases between. Germline CDR1 reads MDHEN; CDR2 reads SYDVKM. DNA for the CDR3: TGTGCCAGCAGTTTATTGGGCGCCTACGAGCAGTACTTC. It is translated as CASSLLGAYEQYF.

This clonotype was seen ten or more times. This sequence joins TRBV20-1 and TRBJ1-2, with D hard to call. This CDR3 has 14 amino acids. With 5 bases removed from V and 5 bases from J, the gap between germline ends came to 18 bases. Germline V gene data show CDR1 as DFQATT and CDR2 as SNEGSKA (reference sequence). CDR3 loop: CSAPSLGRGYGYTF. The CDR3 DNA sequence: TGCAGTGCTCCGAGTTTAGGGCGTGGGTATGGCTACACCTTC.

This clonotype was counted ten times or more. The conserved phenylalanine or tryptophan normally closing the CDR3 is absent here, so this likely arose from a read error. The rearrangement uses TRBV6-2 or TRBV6-3 and TRBJ1-5; no firm D call. V was clipped by 2 bases and J by 6 bases, with 17 bases between them. Germline V gene lookup returns CDR1 MNHEY and CDR2 SVGEGT. The CDR3 is 16 residues long. The CDR3 DNA follows: TGTGCCAGCAGTTACCAAAGGTTATTGGGTGGTCAGCCCCAGCATCTT. It specifies CASSYQRLLGGQPQHL.

This clonotype was counted ten times or more. The rearrangement links TRBV30 to TRBJ2-7; D is unclear. Germline CDR1 GTSNPN, CDR2 SVGIG (reference sequence). V shed 2 bases and J shed 0 bases, with 17 bases lying between them. The CDR3 has 16 amino acids. CDR3 in DNA: TGTGCCTGGAGTCATAATAGTGTGACTGTCTCCTACGAGCAGTACTTC. It translates to CAWSHNSVTVSYEQYF. The variable domain in full, completed from reference TRBV30 and TRBJ2-7, reads SQTIHQWPATLVQPVGSPLSLECTVEGTSNPNLYWYRQAAGRGLQLLFYSVGIGQISSEVPQNLSASRPQDRQFILSSKKLLLSDSGFYLCAWSHNSVTVSYEQYFGPGTRLTVT.

The table lists this clonotype with many counts. This CDR3 is CASSLGQNLQPQHF. CDR3 sequence (DNA): TGTGCCAGCAGCTTGGGACAGAACCTTCAGCCCCAGCATTTT. The chain couples TRBV5-6 to TRBJ1-5, with D perhaps TRBD1 (5 bases). Trimming took 0 bases from V and 6 from J, leaving 10 bases between them. The germline V gene encodes CDR1 SGHDT and CDR2 YYEEEE. The CDR3 sequence is 14 residues long.

This clonotype was seen at least ten times. The chain uses TRBV19 and TRBJ2-7; a possible D gene is TRBD2 (6 bases). The CDR3 is 15 residues long. Trimming cost V 3 bases and J 2 bases, with 14 bases left between them. Germline V lookup: CDR1 LNHDA, CDR2 SQIVND (reference sequence). CDR3 nucleotide sequence: TGTGCCAGTAGTATTGGAGGGGACTCAACCTACGAGCAGTACTTC. Translated, it gives CASSIGGDSTYEQYF.

This clonotype was found many times. The DNA of the CDR3 is TGTGCCAGCAGCCGAGAGGTCGGGACAGGGGTTGGAAACACCATATATTTT. It is translated as CASSREVGTGVGNTIYF. This sequence joins TRBV6-1 and TRBJ1-3; 10 positions agree with TRBD1. The germline CDR1 and CDR2 sequences are MNHNS and SASEGT. This CDR3 has 17 amino acids. Trimming took 6 bases from V and 3 from J; bases not matched to a gene: 11.

At least ten counts were recorded for this clonotype. This chain uses TRBV5-1 with TRBJ2-5; a possible D gene is TRBD1 (6 bases). CDR3 length equals 16 residues. Deletions cut 1 base from V and 2 bases from J, with 15 bases between. Per the germline V gene, CDR1 is SGHRS and CDR2 is YFSETQ. The CDR3 DNA is TGCGCCAGCAGCTTGTCCAGGGGCCAGCTGCAAGAGACCCAGTACTTC. This translates into CASSLSRGQLQETQYF.

This clonotype showed up many times. The chain combines TRBV29-1 with TRBJ2-2, with D perhaps TRBD2 (5 bases). The CDR3 sequence is 15 residues long. V lost 4 bases, J lost 3 bases, and 15 bases lay in between. Germline CDR1 SQVTM, CDR2 ANQGSEA. The CDR3 reads CSVVPSGIYTGELFF. The CDR3 nucleotides read TGCAGCGTTGTGCCATCGGGGATTTACACCGGGGAGCTGTTTTTT.